This is a list of T cell receptor beta chains from one sample in a study of blood T cell repertoires in COVID-19. Sequencing was performed with immunoSEQ multiplex PCR; in TCRdb, only in-frame clones are kept and a portion is missing. This sample carries about 71,000 clones, approximately 90% of them seen once, and the ten largest clones take about 2.9%. Material for sequencing was peripheral blood. These receptors were taken from a man in his forties or fifties with acute or convalescent COVID-19. Both conserved end residues are part of each CDR3.

J gene: TRBJ1-2
V gene: TRBV28
CDR3 protein: CASRYDTNYGYTF

J gene: TRBJ1-6
V gene: TRBV28
CDR3 protein: CASSYRDRGRNSPLHF

J gene: TRBJ1-3
V gene: TRBV19
CDR3 protein: CASNPRTERGGNTIYF

J gene: TRBJ2-1
V gene: TRBV28
CDR3 protein: CASRTRQGHYNEQFF

J gene: TRBJ1-1
V gene: TRBV5-1
CDR3 protein: CASSHQPDSLDTEAFF

J gene: TRBJ2-3
V gene: TRBV4-3
CDR3 protein: CASSQEWGGADTQYF

J gene: TRBJ2-1
V gene: TRBV7-9
CDR3 protein: CASSTGYNEQFF

J gene: TRBJ2-7
V gene: TRBV6-2/TRBV6-3
CDR3 protein: CASSYGHIYEQYF

J gene: TRBJ2-3
V gene: TRBV7-3
CDR3 protein: CASSQGLAGSDTQYF

J gene: TRBJ1-4
V gene: TRBV5-1
CDR3 protein: CASSSQSTNEKLFF

J gene: TRBJ1-2
V gene: TRBV19
CDR3 protein: CASSPRVGGYTF

J gene: TRBJ1-2
V gene: TRBV30
CDR3 protein: CAWSSAGSGYTF

J gene: TRBJ2-1
V gene: TRBV13
CDR3 protein: CASSLALFGNSGKAHSYNEQFF

J gene: TRBJ1-6
V gene: TRBV5-5
CDR3 protein: CASSLAVNSPLHF

J gene: TRBJ1-1
V gene: TRBV28
CDR3 protein: CASRRGNTEAFF

J gene: TRBJ2-2
V gene: TRBV10-3
CDR3 protein: CAISGTENTGELFF

J gene: TRBJ2-1
V gene: TRBV11-3
CDR3 protein: CASSIYNEQFF

J gene: TRBJ2-5
V gene: TRBV2
CDR3 protein: CASRRGAWTGEETQYF

J gene: TRBJ2-5
V gene: TRBV6-2/TRBV6-3
CDR3 protein: CASSYPQETQYF

J gene: TRBJ2-7
V gene: TRBV15
CDR3 protein: CATTLPTGGHSYEQYF

J gene: TRBJ1-5
V gene: TRBV19
CDR3 protein: CASSIADRVYQPQHF

J gene: TRBJ2-5
V gene: TRBV28
CDR3 protein: CASSGSGTPLITQYF

J gene: TRBJ1-5
V gene: TRBV5-1
CDR3 protein: CASSLGHQPNQPQHF

J gene: TRBJ2-1
V gene: TRBV4-3
CDR3 protein: CASSQGAGSYNEQFF

J gene: TRBJ2-2
V gene: TRBV29-1
CDR3 protein: CSVVASGTGELFF

J gene: TRBJ1-6
V gene: TRBV19
CDR3 protein: CASSSAEGSYNSPLHF

J gene: TRBJ1-2
V gene: TRBV9
CDR3 protein: CASSDLGGYGYTF

J gene: TRBJ2-3
V gene: TRBV5-1
CDR3 protein: CASSSRKAGGADTQYF

J gene: TRBJ1-1
V gene: TRBV19
CDR3 protein: CASGWGVNTEAFF

J gene: TRBJ2-3
V gene: TRBV29-1
CDR3 protein: CSAKRTSTDTQYF

J gene: TRBJ2-3
V gene: TRBV7-9
CDR3 protein: CASSLTPWSVDTDTQYF

J gene: TRBJ2-2
V gene: TRBV5-5
CDR3 protein: CASSPPGLATDTVTGELFF

J gene: TRBJ2-2
V gene: TRBV4-2
CDR3 protein: CASSQESRNTGELFF

J gene: TRBJ2-1
V gene: TRBV4-2
CDR3 protein: CASSQIVGPEQFF

J gene: TRBJ2-1
V gene: TRBV7-9
CDR3 protein: CASSLEVGLVRYEQFF

J gene: TRBJ1-3
V gene: TRBV10-3
CDR3 protein: CAISEELNTIYF

J gene: TRBJ1-2
V gene: TRBV30
CDR3 protein: CAWRGVGGYVGYTF

J gene: TRBJ2-3
V gene: TRBV13
CDR3 protein: CASSPLVDTQYF

J gene: TRBJ1-1
V gene: TRBV18
CDR3 protein: CASSRLAVPRTEAFF

J gene: TRBJ2-5
V gene: TRBV6-6
CDR3 protein: CASSYFQGGKTQYF

J gene: TRBJ2-3
V gene: TRBV9
CDR3 protein: CASSAPIAGELDTQYF

J gene: TRBJ1-5
V gene: TRBV7-8
CDR3 protein: CASSFPGTGGNQPQHF

J gene: TRBJ2-2
V gene: TRBV29-1
CDR3 protein: CSVDGGLAGDTGELFF

J gene: TRBJ1-6
V gene: TRBV30
CDR3 protein: CAWSVLSSYNSPLHF

J gene: TRBJ2-4
V gene: TRBV19
CDR3 protein: CASSGITAKNIQYF

J gene: TRBJ1-1
V gene: TRBV5-1
CDR3 protein: CASSLVSGGLNTEAFF

J gene: TRBJ1-1
V gene: TRBV6-5
CDR3 protein: CASSYEANTEAFF

J gene: TRBJ2-1
V gene: TRBV24-1
CDR3 protein: CATSEPTKKQFF

J gene: TRBJ1-5
V gene: TRBV21-1
CDR3 protein: CASAKAEERYSNQPQHF

J gene: TRBJ1-2
V gene: TRBV30
CDR3 protein: CAWGNSGYGYTF

J gene: TRBJ2-7
V gene: TRBV7-9
CDR3 protein: CASSPSYEQYF